The rows below give T cell receptor beta chains drawn from one sample of a study of blood T cell repertoires in COVID-19. The data were produced by immunoSEQ multiplex PCR, yet TCRdb's version contains in-frame clones alone and is incomplete. The data contain 250,000 to 400,000 clones, under 90% of them singletons. Source material: PBMCs or T cells enriched from blood (not recorded which). These receptors all come from a man aged 60 to 75 who had recovered from COVID-19. Both conserved end residues are part of each CDR3. The D gene is left open where the match is weak. Some rows mark clone size as missing; the rest say once, few, many or name a class of expanded clone.

v_gene: TRBV5-4
j_gene: TRBJ2-5
d_gene: NA
abundance: NA
CDR3aa: CASSLEGTREETQYF
CDR3nt: TGTGCCAGCAGCTTGGAGGGGACAAGGGAAGAGACCCAGTACTTC

v_gene: TRBV10-1
j_gene: TRBJ2-3
d_gene: TRBD1
abundance: NA
CDR3aa: CASRGQGFDTQYF
CDR3nt: TGCGCCAGCAGGGGACAGGGGTTCGATACGCAGTATTTT

v_gene: TRBV7-2
j_gene: TRBJ2-1
d_gene: TRBD2
abundance: NA
CDR3aa: CASSSGAGVSSYNEQFF
CDR3nt: TGTGCCAGCAGCTCCGGAGCGGGAGTAAGCTCCTACAATGAGCAGTTCTTC

v_gene: TRBV10-2
j_gene: TRBJ2-3
d_gene: TRBD1
abundance: NA
CDR3aa: CASRGGTGGPDTQYF
CDR3nt: TGCGCCAGCAGGGGCGGGACAGGGGGTCCAGATACGCAGTATTTT

v_gene: TRBV5-1
j_gene: TRBJ2-7
d_gene: TRBD1
abundance: NA
CDR3aa: CASSLNPGQVYEQYF
CDR3nt: TGCGCCAGCAGCTTGAACCCGGGACAGGTTTACGAGCAGTACTTC

v_gene: TRBV14
j_gene: TRBJ1-4
d_gene: NA
abundance: NA
CDR3aa: CASSQDGQGREKLFF
CDR3nt: TGTGCCAGCAGCCAAGATGGCCAGGGGCGGGAAAAACTGTTTTTT

v_gene: TRBV24-1
j_gene: TRBJ2-3
d_gene: TRBD2
abundance: NA
CDR3aa: CATSDSGLAGGIDTQYF
CDR3nt: TGTGCCACCAGTGACTCGGGACTAGCGGGAGGAATAGATACGCAGTATTTT

v_gene: TRBV2
j_gene: TRBJ1-2
d_gene: NA
abundance: NA
CDR3aa: CASRLDSYGYTF
CDR3nt: TGTGCCAGCAGGCTAGACAGCTATGGCTACACCTTC

v_gene: TRBV5-6
j_gene: TRBJ1-1
d_gene: NA
abundance: few
CDR3aa: CASSLGRAGNTEAFF
CDR3nt: TGTGCCAGCAGCTTGGGCAGGGCGGGAAACACTGAAGCTTTCTTT

v_gene: TRBV19
j_gene: TRBJ2-7
d_gene: TRBD1
abundance: NA
CDR3aa: CASSRDRGREQYF
CDR3nt: TGTGCCAGTAGTCGGGACAGGGGGCGAGAGCAGTACTTC

v_gene: TRBV11-3
j_gene: TRBJ2-3
d_gene: TRBD2
abundance: NA
CDR3aa: CASSRSGSLTDTQYF
CDR3nt: TGTGCCAGCAGCCGTAGCGGGAGCCTTACAGATACGCAGTATTTT

v_gene: TRBV6-2/TRBV6-3
j_gene: TRBJ2-7
d_gene: TRBD2
abundance: NA
CDR3aa: CASSSPVASGSRGMYEQYF
CDR3nt: TGTGCCAGCAGTTCTCCTGTGGCTAGCGGGAGTAGAGGGATGTACGAGCAGTACTTC

v_gene: TRBV3-1/TRBV3-2
j_gene: TRBJ2-3
d_gene: NA
abundance: NA
CDR3aa: CASSHSYSTDTQYF
CDR3nt: TGTGCCAGCAGCCATTCTTATAGCACAGATACGCAGTATTTT

v_gene: TRBV18
j_gene: TRBJ2-2
d_gene: TRBD1
abundance: NA
CDR3aa: CASSPGQGGTGELFF
CDR3nt: TGTGCCAGCTCACCTGGACAGGGTGGAACCGGGGAGCTGTTTTTT

v_gene: TRBV3-1/TRBV3-2
j_gene: TRBJ1-2
d_gene: NA
abundance: NA
CDR3aa: CASSFTENYGYTF
CDR3nt: TGTGCCAGCAGCTTTACAGAGAACTATGGCTACACCTTC

v_gene: TRBV7-8
j_gene: TRBJ1-1
d_gene: TRBD1
abundance: NA
CDR3aa: CASSSGQGDLGTEAFF
CDR3nt: TGTGCCAGCAGCTCCGGACAGGGGGATTTGGGCACTGAAGCTTTCTTT

v_gene: TRBV4-1
j_gene: TRBJ2-7
d_gene: TRBD2
abundance: NA
CDR3aa: CASSQTRLAGESYEQYF
CDR3nt: TGCGCCAGCAGCCAGACAAGACTAGCGGGAGAGTCCTACGAGCAGTACTTC

v_gene: TRBV5-5
j_gene: TRBJ1-1
d_gene: TRBD1
abundance: NA
CDR3aa: CASSLQGKVNTEAFF
CDR3nt: TGTGCCAGCAGCCTACAGGGGAAGGTGAACACTGAAGCTTTCTTT

v_gene: TRBV9
j_gene: TRBJ2-7
d_gene: TRBD2
abundance: NA
CDR3aa: CASSVAASGNSYEQYF
CDR3nt: TGTGCCAGCAGCGTAGCGGCTAGCGGGAACTCCTACGAGCAGTACTTC

v_gene: TRBV25-1
j_gene: TRBJ2-5
d_gene: NA
abundance: NA
CDR3aa: CASSEYQGLGETQYF
CDR3nt: TGTGCCAGCAGTGAATATCAGGGGTTAGGTGAGACCCAGTACTTC

v_gene: TRBV5-4
j_gene: TRBJ1-1
d_gene: TRBD1
abundance: once
CDR3aa: CASSLGGQGMNTEAFF
CDR3nt: TGTGCCAGCAGCTTGGGTGGACAGGGAATGAACACTGAAGCTTTCTTT

v_gene: TRBV6-2/TRBV6-3
j_gene: TRBJ2-2
d_gene: TRBD2
abundance: NA
CDR3aa: CASSYSGLAGGTGELFF
CDR3nt: TGTGCCAGCAGTTACAGCGGGCTAGCGGGAGGCACCGGGGAGCTGTTTTTT

v_gene: TRBV9
j_gene: TRBJ1-6
d_gene: NA
abundance: NA
CDR3aa: CASSVTQGPNNSPLHF
CDR3nt: TGTGCCAGCAGCGTAACCCAGGGGCCGAATAATTCACCCCTCCACTTT

v_gene: TRBV7-3
j_gene: TRBJ2-1
d_gene: TRBD2
abundance: NA
CDR3aa: CASSATSGTSYNEQFF
CDR3nt: TGTGCCAGCAGCGCCACTAGCGGGACTTCCTACAATGAGCAGTTCTTC

v_gene: TRBV6-5
j_gene: TRBJ2-7
d_gene: TRBD1
abundance: NA
CDR3aa: CASSPNRGLYEQYF
CDR3nt: TGTGCCAGCAGTCCCAACAGGGGGCTCTACGAGCAGTACTTC

v_gene: TRBV28
j_gene: TRBJ1-5
d_gene: NA
abundance: NA
CDR3aa: CASSSPQGISNQPQHF
CDR3nt: TGTGCCAGCAGTTCCCCCCAGGGGATTAGCAATCAGCCCCAGCATTTT

v_gene: TRBV6-5
j_gene: TRBJ1-2
d_gene: NA
abundance: NA
CDR3aa: CASRSTNRYYGYTF
CDR3nt: TGTGCCAGCCGATCAACAAATCGCTACTATGGCTACACCTTC

v_gene: TRBV28
j_gene: TRBJ2-5
d_gene: TRBD2
abundance: NA
CDR3aa: CASSSGLAGEETQYF
CDR3nt: TGTGCCAGCAGTAGCGGTCTAGCGGGAGAAGAGACCCAGTACTTC

v_gene: TRBV20-1
j_gene: TRBJ2-1
d_gene: TRBD2
abundance: NA
CDR3aa: CSASPGTSGYQAFF
CDR3nt: TGCAGTGCTAGTCCCGGGACTAGCGGGTACCAGGCGTTCTTC

v_gene: TRBV19
j_gene: TRBJ2-2
d_gene: TRBD1
abundance: once
CDR3aa: CASSSRDRDTGELFF
CDR3nt: TGTGCCAGTAGCTCCCGGGACAGGGACACCGGGGAGCTGTTTTTT

v_gene: TRBV24-1
j_gene: TRBJ2-1
d_gene: NA
abundance: NA
CDR3aa: CATSPADSSYNEQFF
CDR3nt: TGTGCCACCAGTCCGGCGGATAGCTCCTACAATGAGCAGTTCTTC

v_gene: TRBV3-1/TRBV3-2
j_gene: TRBJ1-3
d_gene: NA
abundance: NA
CDR3aa: CASSPMGSADTIYF
CDR3nt: TGTGCCAGCAGCCCCATGGGGAGTGCAGACACCATATATTTT

v_gene: TRBV9
j_gene: TRBJ1-2
d_gene: TRBD1
abundance: NA
CDR3aa: CASSVSGGIGGYTF
CDR3nt: TGTGCCAGCAGCGTCTCAGGGGGCATAGGTGGCTACACCTTC

v_gene: TRBV19
j_gene: TRBJ1-2
d_gene: TRBD1
abundance: NA
CDR3aa: CASTRSGQGELGYTF
CDR3nt: TGTGCCAGTACTAGATCGGGACAGGGCGAACTCGGCTACACCTTC

v_gene: TRBV28
j_gene: TRBJ1-1
d_gene: NA
abundance: NA
CDR3aa: CASSLGRLTEAFF
CDR3nt: TGTGCCAGCAGTTTGGGCAGGCTCACTGAAGCTTTCTTT

v_gene: TRBV27
j_gene: TRBJ2-2
d_gene: TRBD1
abundance: NA
CDR3aa: CASRAPGQGVTGELFF
CDR3nt: TGTGCCAGCAGGGCTCCGGGACAGGGGGTCACCGGGGAGCTGTTTTTT